The 30 T cell receptor beta chains below were found in one sample sequenced in a study of cytomegalovirus exposure and HLA in healthy donors. PCR amplification relied on 60 Vbeta primers (plus 13 Jbeta primers). Libraries were prepared by immunoSEQ multiplex PCR; TCRdb keeps only in-frame clonotypes and omits some of them. Of roughly 250,000 clones in the sample, around four fifths are singletons; the top ten hold roughly 2%. Sequences were obtained from PBMCs. The source of these receptors is a woman aged 35 to 49 in good health and CMV-seropositive.

The chain combines TRBV15 with TRBJ2-7; D perhaps matches TRBD1 (6 bases). The CDR3 is made up of 15 amino acids. CDR1 and CDR2 (germline): LNHNV, YYDKDF (reference sequence). V lost 6 bases, J lost 0 bases, and 15 bases lay in between. CDR3 region: CATSTLGGASYEQYF. CDR3 coding DNA: TGTGCCACCAGTACTCTAGGGGGAGCCTCCTACGAGCAGTACTTC.

This clone was recorded a few times. The rearrangement links TRBV19 to TRBJ1-5; 9 bases map to TRBD1. V gave up 4 bases and J gave up 8 bases; unmatched junction bases: 12. Germline V gene data show CDR1 as LNHDA and CDR2 as SQIVND (reference sequence). The CDR3 is 16 residues long. CDR3 DNA sequence: TGTGCCAGTAGTAACTTACCGGGACAGGGTTTTAAGCCCCAGCATTTT. Its translation: CASSNLPGQGFKPQHF.

The rearrangement links TRBV29-1 to TRBJ2-5; TRBD1 is a possible D gene (5 bases). Germline CDR1 SQVTM, CDR2 ANQGSEA. The CDR3 covers 12 residues. Deletions cut 3 bases from V and 7 bases from J, with 12 bases between. This chain's CDR3 is CSVDLGASTQYF. DNA of the CDR3: TGCAGCGTTGACCTTGGGGCTTCGACCCAGTACTTC.

There are a few counts of this clone. The rearrangement uses TRBV19 and TRBJ1-1; TRBD1 matches at 8 bases. The junction had 11 bases not matched to a gene; V was cut back by 5 bases and J by 6 bases. The CDR3 loop spans 15 amino acids. Germline loops: CDR1 LNHDA, CDR2 SQIVND (reference sequence). This CDR3 reads CASSRRTGIFAEAFF. The CDR3, as DNA: TGTGCCAGTAGTCGCCGGACAGGGATATTCGCTGAAGCTTTCTTT.

The rearrangement uses TRBV7-8 and TRBJ2-7, with D tentatively TRBD1 (5 bases). Trimming removed 1 base from V and 6 bases from J, with 19 bases in between. The CDR3 is 16 amino acids. Germline CDR1 is SGHVS and CDR2 is FQNEAQ. CDR3 sequence: CASSLDFRAVGSEQYF. The CDR3 region has the DNA TGTGCCAGCAGCTTAGATTTCAGGGCCGTCGGATCCGAGCAGTACTTC.

CDR3 in amino acids: CAWSHTGGANYGYTF. CDR3 in DNA: TGTGCCTGGAGTCATACAGGGGGAGCTAACTATGGCTACACCTTC. The chain combines TRBV30 with TRBJ1-2; 8 bases map to TRBD1. The CDR3 sequence is 15 residues long. After removal of 2 bases from V and 0 bases from J, the junction contained 5 bases not matched to a gene. Germline assignment: CDR1 GTSNPN and CDR2 SVGIG (reference sequence).

The chain has TRBV9 and TRBJ2-5; the D gene is possibly TRBD2 (5 bases). V was trimmed by 4 bases and J by 11 bases, leaving 27 bases between them. Germline values: CDR1 SGDLS, CDR2 YYNGEE. The CDR3 covers 16 residues. The CDR3 spells CASSPLLVAPSEEQYF. The CDR3 DNA reads TGTGCCAGCAGCCCCCTGCTGGTAGCGCCCTCGGAGGAGCAGTACTTC.

On this clone: At one of its ends the junction is not consistent with the germline gene, which may arise from a read error. The V and J genes are TRBV7-3 and TRBJ2-6; D is possibly TRBD1 (6 bases). The CDR3 is made up of 15 amino acids. The germline gives CDR1 SGHTA, CDR2 FQGTGA. CDR3 in amino acids: CASSTGYSGANGLTF. The DNA of the CDR3 is TGTGCCAGCAGCACAGGGTACTCTGGGGCCAACGGCCTGACTTTC.

About this clone itself: The sample has other DNA sequences that encode this CDR3 too. The gene calls are TRBV19 and TRBJ2-1; D may be TRBD1 (6 bases). Per germline, CDR1 LNHDA and CDR2 SQIVND (reference sequence). V was pared by 3 bases and J by 2 bases, with 11 bases between. CDR3 length: 15 residues. The CDR3 region has the DNA TGTGCCAGTAGTATTGCAGGGGCCCCCTACAATGAGCAGTTCTTC. Protein: CASSIAGAPYNEQFF.

In its sample, this clone was seen many times. The chain has TRBV7-8 and TRBJ2-7; 7 positions match TRBD1. Unmatched junction bases numbered 8, after V lost 6 bases and J lost 0 bases. This CDR3 spans 15 amino acids. Germline V gene data show CDR1 as SGHVS and CDR2 as FQNEAQ. CDR3 amino acids: CASRSSRDSSYEQYF. As DNA, the CDR3 is TGTGCCAGCAGATCTAGCCGGGACAGCTCCTACGAGCAGTACTTC.

The rearrangement uses TRBV19 and TRBJ1-4; 8 nucleotides agree with TRBD1. CDR3 length equals 16 residues. CDR1 is LNHDA and CDR2 is SQIVND in the germline V gene (reference sequence). V was clipped by 7 bases and J by 8 bases; unmatched bases: 15. The CDR3 region has the DNA TGTGCCAGTACCCCAATGGGGGACAGGCCCCAGGAAAAACTGTTTTTT. Translating gives CASTPMGDRPQEKLFF.

The gene calls are TRBV7-6 and TRBJ2-7; 13 nucleotides line up with TRBD2. Trimming took 4 bases from V and 5 from J; bases not matched to a gene: 8. Per germline, CDR1 SGHVS and CDR2 FNYEAQ. The CDR3 extends over 16 amino acids. The CDR3 nucleotides read TGTGCCAGCAGCTCCTCCGGGACTAGCGGGGTAGACGAGCAGTACTTC. It encodes CASSSSGTSGVDEQYF. The full variable domain, in which reference TRBV7-6 and TRBJ2-7 provide the parts outside the CDR3, is GAGVSQSPRYKVTKRGQDVALRCDPISGHVSLYWYRQALGQGPEFLTYFNYEAQQDKSGLPNDRFSAERPEGSISTLTIQRTEQRDSAMYRCASSSSGTSGVDEQYFGPGTRLTVT.

This clone came up a few times. The rearrangement links TRBV11-2 to TRBJ2-7; TRBD1 aligns across 9 bases. The germline CDR1 and CDR2 sequences are SGHAT and FQNNGV. The CDR3 is 12 residues long. V lost 4 bases to trimming and J lost 5 bases; unmatched junction nucleotides: 0. CDR3 bases: TGTGCCAGCAGCTGGGACAGGGACGAGCAGTACTTC. Protein sequence: CASSWDRDEQYF.

The rearrangement uses TRBV6-5 and TRBJ1-3; D unresolved. The CDR3 runs 13 residues. Per germline, CDR1 MNHEY and CDR2 SVGAGI. The V end was cut by 6 bases, the J end by 1 base, with 7 bases between. The CDR3 DNA is TGTGCCAGCAGGCCCACATCTGGAAACACCATATATTTT. Translation: CASRPTSGNTIYF.

The chain joins TRBV27 to TRBJ2-1, with TRBD2 as a possible D gene (6 bases). V lost 2 bases to trimming and J lost 7 bases, with 9 bases between them. The CDR3 has 13 amino acids. The germline CDR1 and CDR2 sequences are MNHEY and SMNVEV (reference sequence). DNA of the CDR3: TGTGCCAGCAGTTTAAGTGGAGGGAATGAGCAGTTCTTC. Its translation is CASSLSGGNEQFF.

V and J are TRBV27 and TRBJ2-5; 8 bases match TRBD1. The J call is doubtful: the DNA matches TRBJ2-7 better. Germline-derived CDR1 and CDR2 are MNHEY and SMNVEV (reference sequence). The CDR3 has 13 amino acids. CDR3: CASSSGQGYEQYF. CDR3 DNA sequence: TGTGCCAGCAGCAGTGGACAGGGATACGAGCAGTACTTC.

The chain links TRBV7-6 to TRBJ2-1, with TRBD2 identical over 11 bases. Trimming at V came to 5 bases and at J to 2 bases, leaving 2 bases not matched to a gene. This CDR3 has 15 amino acids. Germline V gene data show CDR1 as SGHVS and CDR2 as FNYEAQ. The DNA of the CDR3 is TGTGCCAGCAGCCGACTAGCGGGGACCTACAATGAGCAGTTCTTC. Its protein is CASSRLAGTYNEQFF. Full variable domain (outside the CDR3, taken from reference TRBV7-6 and TRBJ2-1): GAGVSQSPRYKVTKRGQDVALRCDPISGHVSLYWYRQALGQGPEFLTYFNYEAQQDKSGLPNDRFSAERPEGSISTLTIQRTEQRDSAMYRCASSRLAGTYNEQFFGPGTRLTVL.

The gene calls are TRBV23-1 and TRBJ2-7; 9 nucleotides align to TRBD1. TRBV23-1 is an ORF for which the function is uncertain. The J segment lost 3 bases and the V segment lost 0 bases, leaving 6 bases of the junction unmatched. CDR3 length: 16 amino acids. The CDR3 bases are TGCGCCAGCAGTCAATCCCGACAGGGGGGGAACTACGAGCAGTACTTC. Encoded protein: CASSQSRQGGNYEQYF.

V and J are TRBV27 and TRBJ2-7, with 12 bases fitting TRBD2. The length of the CDR3 is 17 residues. CDR1 MNHEY and CDR2 SMNVEV come from the germline V gene (reference sequence). Trimming at V came to 2 bases and at J to 7 bases, leaving 12 bases not matched to a gene. CDR3 DNA sequence: TGTGCCAGCAGTTTAAGGGATTTGCGGACTAGCGGGGATGAGCAGTACTTC. The encoded protein is CASSLRDLRTSGDEQYF.

The CDR3 spells CASSLEGGWRNSPLHF. CDR3 nucleotide sequence: TGTGCCAGCAGCTTGGAAGGGGGATGGAGGAATTCACCCCTCCACTTT. The rearrangement joins TRBV5-5 to TRBJ1-6; D possibly corresponds to TRBD1 (6 bases). Per the germline V gene, CDR1 is SGHKS and CDR2 is YYEKEE (reference sequence). The CDR3 loop spans 16 amino acids. V gave up 0 bases and J gave up 7 bases, with 14 bases separating them.

This chain connects TRBV27 to TRBJ2-1, with a possible D match to TRBD1 (5 bases). In germline, CDR1 is MNHEY, CDR2 SMNVEV (reference sequence). The CDR3 totals 14 residues. V was trimmed by 5 bases and J by 4 bases, leaving 12 bases between them. The CDR3, as DNA: TGTGCCAGCAGTAACGGACGGACATACAATGAGCAGTTCTTC. This codes for CASSNGRTYNEQFF.

With respect to this clone: A read error may produce the germline difference seen at one junction end. This rearrangement joins TRBV7-9 to TRBJ1-1; 9 bases line up with TRBD1. Germline CDR1 is SEHNR and CDR2 is FQNEAQ (reference sequence). The CDR3 contains 16 residues. In nucleotides, the CDR3 is TGTGCCAGCAACTTAGCCGGGACAGGGTTGAACACTGAAGCTTTCTTT. It yields the protein CASNLAGTGLNTEAFF.

Turning to this clone: At one of its ends the junction is not consistent with the germline gene, which may arise from a read error. The chain combines TRBV7-9 with TRBJ1-1; 7 bases agree with TRBD1. This CDR3 contains 14 residues. Germline values: CDR1 SEHNR, CDR2 FQNEAQ (reference sequence). The CDR3 spells CSSSFQGEITEAFF. The CDR3 region has the DNA TGTTCCAGCAGCTTCCAGGGGGAAATTACTGAAGCTTTCTTT.

The rearrangement links TRBV28 to TRBJ2-5, with D tentatively TRBD1 (5 bases). In germline, CDR1 is MDHEN, CDR2 SYDVKM. V was cut by 2 bases and J by 2 bases, with 9 bases left in between. The CDR3 has 14 amino acids. The CDR3 bases are TGTGCCAGCAGTTTACAAGACAGTCAAGAGACCCAGTACTTC. Its protein product is CASSLQDSQETQYF.

This chain links TRBV19 with TRBJ2-5; D may be TRBD2 (5 bases). The germline CDR1 and CDR2 sequences are LNHDA and SQIVND (reference sequence). The ends were cut back, 8 bases at V and 4 bases at J, with 17 bases in the middle. This CDR3 is 14 amino acids long. The chain's CDR3 is CASRIGVLAETQYF. The DNA for the CDR3 is TGTGCCAGTCGGATCGGGGTGTTGGCAGAGACCCAGTACTTC.

CDR3 coding DNA: TGTGCCAGCAGCTTAGCGGGAGTTGGTGTCGGGGAGCTGTTTTTT. Encoded protein: CASSLAGVGVGELFF. The V gene is TRBV7-7, the J gene TRBJ2-2; perhaps TRBD2 as D (5 bases). The CDR3 totals 15 residues. V shed 0 bases and J shed 7 bases, with 12 bases lying between them. Germline V gives CDR1 SSHAT, CDR2 FNYEAQ (reference sequence).

This rearrangement joins TRBV5-4 to TRBJ2-3, with TRBD1 matching 8 bases. This CDR3 region has 16 residues. With 5 bases clipped from V and 1 base from J, the junction kept 9 bases outside the gene matches. Germline V gives CDR1 SGHNT, CDR2 YYREEE (reference sequence). The CDR3 spells CASRKNDRGGTDTQYF. CDR3 in DNA: TGTGCCAGCAGAAAAAATGACAGGGGCGGCACAGATACGCAGTATTTT.

The V gene is TRBV27, the J gene TRBJ2-1, with D possibly being TRBD2 (7 bases). This CDR3 comprises 15 residues. V lost 2 bases, J lost 6 bases, and 14 bases lay in between. Germline V gene sequence: CDR1 MNHEY, CDR2 SMNVEV (reference sequence). CDR3 bases: TGTGCCAGCAGTTTAGCCACCGGGGGGCCCAATGAGCAGTTCTTC. Its protein product is CASSLATGGPNEQFF.

The table lists this clone with a count of one. The rearrangement uses TRBV19 and TRBJ1-6; TRBD1 is a possible D gene (5 bases). The CDR3 runs 14 residues. The V end was cut by 6 bases, the J end by 7 bases, with 13 bases between. Germline V gene sequence: CDR1 LNHDA, CDR2 SQIVND (reference sequence). The CDR3 loop reads CASRWAGINSPLHF. CDR3 bases: TGTGCCAGTAGGTGGGCAGGGATAAATTCACCCCTCCACTTT. The variable domain in full, completed from reference TRBV19 and TRBJ1-6, reads DGGITQSPKYLFRKEGQNVTLSCEQNLNHDAMYWYRQDPGQGLRLIYYSQIVNDFQKGDIAEGYSVSREKKESFPLTVTSAQKNPTAFYLCASRWAGINSPLHFGNGTRLTVT.

CDR3 bases: TGCGCCAGCAGCTTTGAGGGCAGCACAGATACGCAGTATTTT. Translation: CASSFEGSTDTQYF. V is TRBV5-1 and J is TRBJ2-3; tentatively, D is TRBD2 (5 bases). Trimming pared 2 bases from V and 0 bases from J, leaving 7 bases between. There are 14 residues in the CDR3. From germline, CDR1 is SGHRS and CDR2 YFSETQ.